A single sample is the source of the 18 T cell receptor beta chains below, sequenced in a study of blood T cell repertoires in COVID-19. Sequencing was performed with immunoSEQ multiplex PCR; in TCRdb, only in-frame clones are kept and a portion is missing. The table shows some 150,000 clones, with around 80% occurring only once. The material sequenced was peripheral blood. The receptors come from a woman aged 45-60 years with acute or convalescent COVID-19.

The genes are TRBV27 and TRBJ1-4, with a weak D call TRBD1 (6 bases). The CDR3 length is 14 residues. Germline lookup yields CDR1 MNHEY and CDR2 SMNVEV (reference sequence). V shed 6 bases and J shed 5 bases, with 13 bases lying between them. The DNA of the CDR3 is TGTGCCAGCAGCGTACAGGGTCCGAATGAAAAACTGTTTTTT. Translating gives CASSVQGPNEKLFF.

V usage is TRBV5-1 and J usage is TRBJ2-3, with 8 nucleotides matching TRBD2. V trimming: 0 bases; J trimming: 0 bases; junction bases outside the gene matches: 15. The CDR3 totals 20 residues. The germline V gene encodes CDR1 SGHRS and CDR2 YFSETQ. The CDR3 loop is CASSLGGSSGAWSSTDTQYF. CDR3 in DNA: TGCGCCAGCAGCTTGGGAGGTAGTAGCGGGGCCTGGTCTAGCACAGATACGCAGTATTTT.

A single count supports this clone. The CDR3 protein is CASSTSPGQETQYF. CDR3 sequence (DNA): TGTGCCAGCAGTACTTCCCCGGGCCAAGAGACCCAGTACTTC. V usage is TRBV6-5 and J usage is TRBJ2-5; D is unresolved. Germline V gene data show CDR1 as MNHEY and CDR2 as SVGAGI. The CDR3 length is 14 residues. The germline V and J ends were trimmed by 5 bases and 1 base, with 11 bases remaining between them.

The chain joins TRBV28 to TRBJ2-6; no reliable D call. Germline assignment: CDR1 MDHEN and CDR2 SYDVKM. This CDR3 region has 14 residues. V dropped 3 bases and J dropped 0 bases, with 3 bases sitting between them. CDR3 DNA sequence: TGTGCCAGCAGTTTCAACTCTGGGGCCAACGTCCTGACTTTC. This encodes CASSFNSGANVLTF.

The chain carries TRBV19 and TRBJ1-5, with 10 bases identical to TRBD1. CDR1 and CDR2 from the germline V gene are LNHDA and SQIVND (reference sequence). This CDR3 has 17 amino acids. J gave up 3 bases and V 3 bases, and 8 bases lay outside the gene matches. In nucleotides, the CDR3 is TGTGCCAGTAGTATCACCGGGACAGGGGTTACCAATCAGCCCCAGCATTTT. It translates to CASSITGTGVTNQPQHF.

This clone came up many times. The chain links TRBV18 to TRBJ1-3; no reliable D call. This CDR3 is 14 amino acids long. Trimming left V 7 bases short and J 0 bases short, with 10 bases between. Germline V lookup: CDR1 KGHSH, CDR2 LQKENI. CDR3 coding DNA: TGTGCCAGCTTCACTCCCAACTCTGGAAACACCATATATTTT. It yields the protein CASFTPNSGNTIYF. Combining the CDR3 with reference TRBV18 and TRBJ1-3 gives the whole variable domain NAGVMQNPRHLVRRRGQEARLRCSPMKGHSHVYWYRQLPEEGLKFMVYLQKENIIDESGMPKERFSAEFPKEGPSILRIQQVVRGDSAAYFCASFTPNSGNTIYFGEGSWLTVV.

This rearrangement joins TRBV6-5 to TRBJ2-1; a possible D gene is TRBD1 (6 bases). The CDR3 length is 15 residues. The germline V gene has CDR1 MNHEY and CDR2 SVGAGI. V was cut by 0 bases and J by 6 bases, with 12 bases left in between. The DNA of the CDR3 is TGTGCCAGCAGTTACTCGAGCGGACAGCCCAATGAGCAGTTCTTC. It translates to CASSYSSGQPNEQFF.

The rearrangement joins TRBV13 to TRBJ1-2; no clear D gene. Germline V gene lookup returns CDR1 PRHDT and CDR2 FYEKMQ (reference sequence). This CDR3 is 14 amino acids long. The ends were cut back, 5 bases at V and 2 bases at J, with 12 bases in the middle. CDR3 amino acids: CASSRDSGNYGYTF. The CDR3 DNA reads as TGTGCCAGCAGCCGAGATTCAGGCAACTATGGCTACACCTTC.

This chain links TRBV10-2 with TRBJ2-3; unclear D gene. Trimming took 0 bases from V and 10 from J, leaving 8 bases between them. The CDR3 loop spans 12 amino acids. CDR1 WSHSY and CDR2 SAAADI come from the germline V gene. The CDR3 loop reads CASSESLGAQYF. In DNA form, the CDR3 reads TGCGCCAGCAGTGAGTCCTTAGGAGCGCAGTATTTT.

Concerning this clone: The junction departs from the called germline gene at one end, perhaps through a read error. V and J are TRBV19 and TRBJ2-7; 10 positions agree with TRBD1. Germline CDR1 and CDR2: LNHDA and SQIVND (reference sequence). The CDR3 runs to 16 residues. The CDR3 reads CASSPPTSTGGYEQHF. In DNA, the CDR3 is TGTGCCAGTAGTCCTCCGACATCGACAGGGGGCTACGAGCAGCACTTC.

In DNA form, the CDR3 reads TGCAGCGTTGACCCCGGGACAGGGGGCCCTTTTACCTATGGCTACACCTTC. As protein: CSVDPGTGGPFTYGYTF. V gene TRBV29-1 combines with J gene TRBJ1-2; 12 bases line up with TRBD1. Trimming removed 3 bases from V and 4 bases from J; junction bases left unmatched: 12. Germline V gives CDR1 SQVTM, CDR2 ANQGSEA. The CDR3 is 17 amino acids.

The rearrangement joins TRBV19 to TRBJ2-1; TRBD2 agrees at 15 bases. In germline, CDR1 is LNHDA, CDR2 SQIVND (reference sequence). The CDR3 spans 15 residues. The J segment lost 3 bases and the V segment lost 9 bases, leaving 3 bases of the junction unmatched. The chain's CDR3 is CASRTSGGGYNEQFF. As DNA, the CDR3 is TGTGCCAGCCGGACTAGCGGGGGGGGCTACAATGAGCAGTTCTTC.

The chain carries TRBV5-6 and TRBJ1-2; TRBD1 might be the D (5 bases). The germline gives CDR1 SGHDT, CDR2 YYEEEE. Trimming pared 0 bases from V and 8 bases from J, leaving 11 bases between. The length of the CDR3 is 13 residues. CDR3 sequence: CASSLGGLRGYTF. As DNA, the CDR3 is TGTGCCAGCAGCTTGGGGGGCCTTAGGGGCTACACCTTC.

The chain is built from TRBV6-6 and TRBJ2-3; 10 bases fit TRBD1. V was clipped by 6 bases and J by 5 bases; unmatched bases: 11. The CDR3 has 16 residues. In germline, CDR1 is MNHNY, CDR2 SVGAGI (reference sequence). The CDR3 nucleotides read TGTGCCAGCAGCCTTCCAGACAGGGGGCAAGGAGATACGCAGTATTTT. Protein: CASSLPDRGQGDTQYF.

The rearrangement joins TRBV4-3 to TRBJ1-5; 7 bases map to TRBD1. Germline V lookup: CDR1 LGHNA, CDR2 YSLEER. Losses at the gene ends were 0 bases for V and 3 bases for J; bases not matched to a gene: 2. This CDR3 spans 15 amino acids. CDR3 sequence reads: CASSQEDRANQPQHF. The CDR3 DNA follows: TGCGCCAGCAGCCAAGAAGACAGGGCCAATCAGCCCCAGCATTTT.

A word on this clone: This sample also contains other DNA sequences that code for the same CDR3. This chain joins TRBV6-5 and TRBJ1-5; TRBD1 agrees at 7 bases. This CDR3 spans 14 amino acids. Germline lookup yields CDR1 MNHEY and CDR2 SVGAGI. V shed 5 bases, J shed 4 bases, and the junction held 5 bases outside the gene matches. The CDR3 DNA follows: TGTGCCAGCAGTCCCCAGGGGGGAAATCAGCCCCAGCATTTT. Its translation is CASSPQGGNQPQHF.

This clone was seen only a few times. The rearrangement uses TRBV7-9 and TRBJ1-4, with D unresolved. The CDR3 extends over 13 amino acids. Between the trimmed V and J ends, which lost 7 bases and 10 bases, there was a span of 16 bases. Germline CDR1 reads SEHNR; CDR2 reads FQNEAQ (reference sequence). The DNA for the CDR3 is TGTGCCAGCAACCCATTGAGGGAGGGAAAACTGTTTTTT. Amino acid sequence: CASNPLREGKLFF.

This chain links TRBV5-6 with TRBJ2-1, with 9 bases fitting TRBD2. V lost 1 base to trimming and J lost 8 bases; unmatched junction nucleotides: 7. The CDR3 spans 15 residues. Germline V CDR1 and CDR2: SGHDT, YYEEEE. CDR3 loop: CASSLWRGGSDEQFF. For the CDR3, the DNA is TGTGCCAGCAGCTTGTGGCGGGGGGGTTCCGATGAGCAGTTCTTC.